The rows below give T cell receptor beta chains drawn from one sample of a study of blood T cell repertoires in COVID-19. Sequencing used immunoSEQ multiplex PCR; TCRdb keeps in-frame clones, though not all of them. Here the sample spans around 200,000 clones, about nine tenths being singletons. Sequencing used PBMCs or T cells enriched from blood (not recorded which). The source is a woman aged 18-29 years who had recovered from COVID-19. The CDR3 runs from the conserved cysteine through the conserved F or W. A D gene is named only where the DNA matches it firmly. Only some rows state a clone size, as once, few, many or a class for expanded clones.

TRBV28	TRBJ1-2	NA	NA	CASSLWAAGYGYTF	TGTGCCAGCAGCCTGTGGGCGGCGGGATATGGCTACACCTTC
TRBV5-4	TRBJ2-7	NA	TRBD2	CASSLAPSGDLYEQYF	TGTGCCAGCAGCTTGGCCCCTAGCGGGGACCTTTACGAGCAGTACTTC
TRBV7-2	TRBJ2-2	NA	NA	CASSYDVRLRVSGELFF	TGTGCCAGCAGCTACGACGTTAGACTCCGGGTCTCCGGGGAGCTGTTTTTT
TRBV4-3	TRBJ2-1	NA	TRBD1	CASSHIGQGAYNEQFF	TGCGCCAGCAGCCACATCGGACAGGGAGCCTACAATGAGCAGTTCTTC
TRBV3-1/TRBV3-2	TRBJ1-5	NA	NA	CASSQDLNQPQHF	TGTGCCAGCAGCCAAGATCTTAATCAGCCCCAGCATTTT
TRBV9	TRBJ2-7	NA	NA	CASSVGSQGEREQYF	TGTGCCAGCAGCGTGGGTTCACAGGGAGAGCGGGAGCAGTACTTC
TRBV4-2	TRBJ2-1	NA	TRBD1	CASSQEGDRGYEQFF	TGTGCCAGCAGCCAAGAAGGGGACAGGGGGTATGAGCAGTTCTTC
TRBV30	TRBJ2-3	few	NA	CAWSVLKSTDTQYF	TGTGCCTGGAGTGTACTAAAGAGCACAGATACGCAGTATTTT
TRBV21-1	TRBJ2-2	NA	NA	CASSKELIRSGKSNTGELFF	TGTGCCAGCAGCAAAGAGTTAATTAGGTCGGGGAAGTCAAACACCGGGGAGCTGTTTTTT
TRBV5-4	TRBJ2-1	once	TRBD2	CASSSRGSSYNEQFF	TGTGCCAGCAGCTCTCGCGGGAGCTCCTACAATGAGCAGTTCTTC
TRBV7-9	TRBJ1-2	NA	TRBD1	CASSFLSAGGRGYTF	TGTGCCAGCAGCTTTTTAAGTGCAGGGGGTCGCGGCTACACCTTC
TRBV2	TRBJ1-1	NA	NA	CASRPDSAAEAFF	TGTGCCAGCAGACCCGACAGCGCTGCTGAAGCTTTCTTT
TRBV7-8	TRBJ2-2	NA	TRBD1	CASTPGTANTGELFF	TGTGCCAGCACTCCCGGGACAGCGAACACCGGGGAGCTGTTTTTT
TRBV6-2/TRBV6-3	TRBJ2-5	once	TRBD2	CASSLVAGGAETQYF	TGTGCCAGCAGCTTAGTAGCGGGAGGAGCAGAGACCCAGTACTTC
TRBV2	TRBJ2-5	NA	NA	CASSETRGETQYF	TGTGCCAGCAGTGAAACTCGCGGAGAGACCCAGTACTTC
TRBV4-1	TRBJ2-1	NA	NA	CASSQVPLSSYNEQFF	TGCGCCAGCAGCCAAGTACCGCTAAGCTCCTACAATGAGCAGTTCTTC
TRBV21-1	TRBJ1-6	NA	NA	CASSKEGQEASNSPLHF	TGTGCCAGCAGCAAAGAGGGACAGGAAGCTTCCAATTCACCCCTCCACTTT
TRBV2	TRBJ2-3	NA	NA	CASRAGRDSDTQYF	TGTGCCAGCAGGGCTGGCCGGGACTCAGATACGCAGTATTTT
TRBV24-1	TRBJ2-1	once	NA	CATSDPRTARSYNEQFF	TGTGCCACCAGTGACCCGCGGACAGCTCGCTCCTACAATGAGCAGTTCTTC
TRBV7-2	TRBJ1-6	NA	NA	CASSLRGGNSPLHF	TGTGCCAGCAGCTTAAGGGGGGGGAATTCACCCCTCCACTTT
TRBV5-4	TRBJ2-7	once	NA	CASSLGYPGEQYF	TGTGCCAGCAGCTTGGGTTACCCCGGGGAGCAGTACTTC
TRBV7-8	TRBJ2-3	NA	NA	CASSRGRSLSTDTQYF	TGTGCCAGCAGCCGAGGGAGGTCTCTTAGCACAGATACGCAGTATTTT
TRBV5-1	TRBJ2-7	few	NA	CASSLIGGSYEQYF	TGCGCCAGCAGCTTGATTGGCGGCTCCTACGAGCAGTACTTC
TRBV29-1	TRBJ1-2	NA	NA	CSVGDSPNYGYTF	TGCAGCGTTGGGGACTCCCCTAACTATGGCTACACCTTC
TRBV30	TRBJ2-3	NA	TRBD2	CAWGLAGLIDPTDTQYF	TGTGCCTGGGGCTTAGCGGGCCTTATAGACCCCACAGATACGCAGTATTTT
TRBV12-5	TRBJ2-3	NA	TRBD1	CASGLVPRTGSTDTQYF	TGTGCTAGTGGTTTGGTACCCCGGACAGGAAGCACAGATACGCAGTATTTT
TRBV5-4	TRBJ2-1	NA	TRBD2	CASRMGLAGGSNEQFF	TGTGCCAGCAGAATGGGACTAGCGGGAGGTAGCAATGAGCAGTTCTTC
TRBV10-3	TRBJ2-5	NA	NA	CAISESTGGYQETQYF	TGTGCCATCAGTGAGTCGACGGGTGGCTACCAAGAGACCCAGTACTTC
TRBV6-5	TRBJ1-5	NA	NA	CASADRYNQPQHF	TGTGCCAGCGCCGACAGATACAATCAGCCCCAGCATTTT
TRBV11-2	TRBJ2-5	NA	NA	CASSLYLDPGETQYF	TGTGCCAGCAGCTTATATCTTGATCCAGGGGAGACCCAGTACTTC
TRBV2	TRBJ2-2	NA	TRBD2	CASRSGSSRAGELFF	TGTGCCAGCAGAAGCGGGAGTAGCCGGGCCGGGGAGCTGTTTTTT
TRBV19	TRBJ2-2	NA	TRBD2	CASRREGYTGELFF	TGTGCCAGTAGGCGGGAGGGGTACACCGGGGAGCTGTTTTTT
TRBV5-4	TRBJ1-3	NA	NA	CASSPGGSGNTIYF	TGTGCCAGCAGCCCGGGGGGCTCTGGAAACACCATATATTTT
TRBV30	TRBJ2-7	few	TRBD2	CAWTSGPSYEQYF	TGTGCCTGGACTAGCGGGCCCTCCTACGAGCAGTACTTC
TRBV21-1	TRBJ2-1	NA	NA	CARTGTSIRSSYNEQFF	TGTGCCAGAACCGGGACTAGTATCCGGAGCTCCTACAATGAGCAGTTCTTC
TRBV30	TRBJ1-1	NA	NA	CAWSLGGTEAFF	TGTGCCTGGAGCTTAGGGGGCACTGAAGCTTTCTTT
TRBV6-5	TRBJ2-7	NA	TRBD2	CASSPGLRYEQYF	TGTGCCAGCAGTCCGGGACTACGCTACGAGCAGTACTTC
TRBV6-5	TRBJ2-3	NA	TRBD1	CASSYGQGITDTQYF	TGTGCCAGCAGTTACGGACAGGGAATTACAGATACGCAGTATTTT
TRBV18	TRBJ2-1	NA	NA	CASSPQGQISYNEQFF	TGTGCCAGCTCACCACAGGGGCAGATCTCCTACAATGAGCAGTTCTTC
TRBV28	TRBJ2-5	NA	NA	CASRGWGGAPQETQYF	TGTGCCAGCAGAGGATGGGGGGGGGCGCCCCAGGAGACCCAGTACTTC
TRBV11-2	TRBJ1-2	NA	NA	CASSFRHLPGGYTF	TGTGCCAGCAGCTTTCGACACTTGCCGGGGGGCTACACCTTC
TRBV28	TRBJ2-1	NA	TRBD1	CASSWGQLGYNEQFF	TGTGCCAGCAGTTGGGGACAGTTGGGATACAATGAGCAGTTCTTC
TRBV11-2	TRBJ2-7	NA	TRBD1	CASSPGTGRGYEQYF	TGTGCCAGCAGCCCTGGGACAGGCCGGGGGTACGAGCAGTACTTC
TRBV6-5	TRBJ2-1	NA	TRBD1	CASSGQGVDNEQFF	TGTGCCAGCAGCGGACAGGGCGTCGACAATGAGCAGTTCTTC
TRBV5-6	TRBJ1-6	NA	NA	CASSLRVSPLHF	TGTGCCAGCAGCTTACGAGTTTCACCCCTCCACTTT
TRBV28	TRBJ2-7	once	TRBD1	CASSPGQGPIYEQYF	TGTGCCAGCAGCCCCGGACAGGGGCCTATTTACGAGCAGTACTTC
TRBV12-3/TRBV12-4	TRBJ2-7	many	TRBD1	CASSYGTGMEQYF	TGTGCCAGCAGTTACGGGACAGGGATGGAGCAGTACTTC
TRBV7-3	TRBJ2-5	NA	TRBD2	CASSWGGTETQYF	TGTGCCAGCAGCTGGGGGGGAACAGAGACCCAGTACTTC
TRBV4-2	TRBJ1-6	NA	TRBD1	CASSQKMGTGESPLHF	TGTGCCAGCAGCCAAAAGATGGGGACAGGGGAATCACCCCTCCACTTT
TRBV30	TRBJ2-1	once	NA	CAWSRGPGLVYNEQFF	TGTGCCTGGAGTAGGGGGCCGGGACTAGTCTACAATGAGCAGTTCTTC
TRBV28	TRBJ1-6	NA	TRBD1	CASSDRDRGDSPLHF	TGTGCCAGCAGTGACCGGGACAGGGGGGATTCACCCCTCCACTTT
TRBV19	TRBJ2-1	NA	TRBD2	CASSPQSGRSYNEQFF	TGTGCCAGTAGTCCCCAGAGCGGGAGGTCCTACAATGAGCAGTTCTTC
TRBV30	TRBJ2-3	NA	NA	CAWAKGRRTDTQYF	TGTGCCTGGGCTAAGGGGCGGCGCACAGATACGCAGTATTTT
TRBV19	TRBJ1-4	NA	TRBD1	CASTRTGDGEKLFF	TGTGCCAGTACCAGAACAGGGGATGGCGAAAAACTGTTTTTT
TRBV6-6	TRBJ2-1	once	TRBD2	CASTLSGRGRNEQFF	TGTGCCAGCACCCTCAGCGGGAGGGGACGGAATGAGCAGTTCTTC
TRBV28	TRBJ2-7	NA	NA	CASSPSSYEQYF	TGTGCCAGCAGTCCCTCCTCCTACGAGCAGTACTTC
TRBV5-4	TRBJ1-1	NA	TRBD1	CASSPARGRRNTEAFF	TGTGCCAGCAGCCCGGCCAGGGGGCGCAGGAACACTGAAGCTTTCTTT
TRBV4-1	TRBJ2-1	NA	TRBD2	CASSQEGTSGAYNEQFF	TGCGCCAGCAGCCAAGAAGGGACTAGCGGGGCCTACAATGAGCAGTTCTTC
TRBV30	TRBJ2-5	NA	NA	CAWSVRSRETQYF	TGTGCCTGGAGCGTACGGTCCCGGGAGACCCAGTACTTC